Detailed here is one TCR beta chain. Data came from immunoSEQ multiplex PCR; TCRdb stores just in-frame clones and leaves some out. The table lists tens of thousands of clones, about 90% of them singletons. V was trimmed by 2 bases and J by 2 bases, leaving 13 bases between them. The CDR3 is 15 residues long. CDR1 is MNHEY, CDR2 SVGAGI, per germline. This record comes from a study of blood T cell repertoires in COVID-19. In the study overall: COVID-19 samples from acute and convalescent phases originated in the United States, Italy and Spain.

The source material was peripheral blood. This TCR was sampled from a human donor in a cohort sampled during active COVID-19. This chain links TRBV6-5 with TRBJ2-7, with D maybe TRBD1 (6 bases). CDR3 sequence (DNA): TGTGCCAGCAGTTACCGAGGCAGGGGAGCCTACGAGCAGTACTTC. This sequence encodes CASSYRGRGAYEQYF.